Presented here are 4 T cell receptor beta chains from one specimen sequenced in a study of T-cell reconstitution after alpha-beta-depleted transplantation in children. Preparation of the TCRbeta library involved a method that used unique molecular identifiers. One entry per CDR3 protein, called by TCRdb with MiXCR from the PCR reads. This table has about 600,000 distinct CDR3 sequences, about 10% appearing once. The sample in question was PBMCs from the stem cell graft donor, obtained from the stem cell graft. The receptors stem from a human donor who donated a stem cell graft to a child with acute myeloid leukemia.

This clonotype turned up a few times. CDR3 amino acids: CASSLFSTPGYNEQFF. CDR3 sequence (DNA): TGTGCCAGCAGTTTGTTCAGTACGCCCGGCTACAATGAGCAGTTCTTC. This rearrangement joins TRBV12-3 or TRBV12-4 to TRBJ2-1; D remains ambiguous. The V end was cut by 3 bases, the J end by 3 bases, with 15 bases between. This CDR3 region has 16 residues.

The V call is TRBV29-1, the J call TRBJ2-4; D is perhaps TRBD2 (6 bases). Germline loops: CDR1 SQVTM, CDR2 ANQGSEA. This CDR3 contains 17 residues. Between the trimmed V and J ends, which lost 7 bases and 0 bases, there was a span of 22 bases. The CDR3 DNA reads TGCAGCGCTTCCAGGACTACGACGACTCTAGCCAAAAACATTCAGTACTTC. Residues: CSASRTTTTLAKNIQYF.

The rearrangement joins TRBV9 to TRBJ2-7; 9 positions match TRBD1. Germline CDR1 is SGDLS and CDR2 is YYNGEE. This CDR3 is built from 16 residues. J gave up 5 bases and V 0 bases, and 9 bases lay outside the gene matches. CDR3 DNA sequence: TGTGCCAGCAGCGTAGCACCTGGGACAGGGCAGAACGAGCAGTACTTC. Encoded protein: CASSVAPGTGQNEQYF.

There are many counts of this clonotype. The CDR3, as DNA: TGTGCCTGGAGTGTTGGGACAGCTTATAATTCACCCCTCCACTTT. As protein: CAWSVGTAYNSPLHF. The chain recombines TRBV30 with TRBJ1-6, with TRBD1 matching over 7 bases. V trimming: 0 bases; J trimming: 4 bases; junction bases outside the gene matches: 3. CDR1 is GTSNPN, CDR2 SVGIG, per germline (reference sequence). The length of the CDR3 is 15 residues.